This T cell receptor beta chain derives from a study of cytomegalovirus exposure and HLA in healthy donors. Study-wide results and limits: Most observed TCR sequences were rare, whereas some public TCRs were detected in many donors.

With respect to this clone: Its cognate antigen is unknown.

60 Vbeta and 13 Jbeta primers were used in PCR. Assay used: immunoSEQ multiplex PCR; TCRdb lists only in-frame clones, some missing. Among roughly 100,000 clones listed, 75% to 85% were seen once. Germline CDR1 SGHRS, CDR2 YFSETQ. CDR3 size: 15 residues. Losses at the gene ends were 5 bases for V and 3 bases for J; bases not matched to a gene: 6. The source is a man under 40 in good health and CMV-seronegative. The V gene is TRBV5-1, the J gene TRBJ2-7; TRBD2 matches 12 bases. The sample consisted of PBMCs. Here the CDR3 DNA reads TGCGCCAGCAGTTCTCTAGCGGGAGGGTACTACGAGCAGTACTTC. Protein sequence: CASSSLAGGYYEQYF. Based on the CDR3 plus reference TRBV5-1 and TRBJ2-7, the full variable domain is KAGVTQTPRYLIKTRGQQVTLSCSPISGHRSVSWYQQTPGQGLQFLFEYFSETQRNKGNFPGRFSGRQFSNSRSEMNVSTLELGDSALYLCASSSLAGGYYEQYFGPGTRLTVT.